The 10 T cell receptor beta chains below were found in one sample sequenced in a study of vaccination and CD4 T cells after COVID-19. Treatment in this sample: roughly ten-day PBMC culture with coronavirus spike peptide pools or control peptides (ViraFEST assay). The Oncomine TCR Beta short-read assay generated sequence data from the DNA of cultured CD4+ T cells. In TCRdb, the PCR reads were re-called with MiXCR into one record per CDR3 protein. The table shows 20,000 to 25,000 distinct CDR3 sequences, with about 48% occurring only once. Their antigens remain unidentified. Sequenced input: CD4+ T cells from blood, cultured in vitro. The receptors stem from a human donor who had recovered from COVID-19.

This clonotype was seen once. V gene TRBV6-1 combines with J gene TRBJ2-1; 14 positions match TRBD2. CDR1 and CDR2 from the germline V gene are MNHNS and SASEGT. The CDR3 length is 19 residues. The V gene end was trimmed by 7 bases and the J gene end by 8 bases; junction bases not matched to a gene: 19. CDR3 sequence (DNA): TGTGCCAGCACCCCACACCGACTAGCGGGGGGGCTGGTGTCGGATGAGCAGTTCTTC. This translates into CASTPHRLAGGLVSDEQFF.

This clonotype showed up just a few times. The genes are TRBV19 and TRBJ1-2; D gene uncertain. V was pared by 5 bases and J by 7 bases, with 17 bases between. The CDR3 consists of 14 residues. In germline, CDR1 is LNHDA, CDR2 SQIVND (reference sequence). CDR3 in DNA: TGTGCCAGTAGTCGATCAGGTGCCCTCGCTGGCTACACCTTC. This sequence encodes CASSRSGALAGYTF.

This sequence joins TRBV7-6 and TRBJ2-2; D uncertain. The CDR3 covers 13 residues. Trimming stripped 5 bases from V and 4 bases from J, with 8 bases between. Per the germline V gene, CDR1 is SGHVS and CDR2 is FNYEAQ. The CDR3, as DNA: TGTGCCAGCAGCCGGGCCACCACCGGGGAGCTGTTTTTT. Its protein is CASSRATTGELFF.

The chain couples TRBV5-1 to TRBJ2-5, with D perhaps matching TRBD1 (5 bases). Germline CDR1 and CDR2: SGHRS and YFSETQ. The length of the CDR3 is 13 residues. With 3 bases removed from V and 3 bases from J, the gap between germline ends came to 9 bases. As DNA, the CDR3 is TGCGCCAGCAGCTGGACGACAGAAGAGACCCAGTACTTC. Its protein product is CASSWTTEETQYF.

The chain joins TRBV19 to TRBJ1-2, with 12 bases that match TRBD1. Germline V CDR1 and CDR2: LNHDA, SQIVND (reference sequence). The V segment lost 5 bases and the J segment 4 bases; nucleotides outside the gene matches: 5. The length of the CDR3 is 15 residues. The CDR3 bases are TGTGCCAGTAGTCGAGGGACAGGGGGCGTCTATGGCTACACCTTC. Its translation: CASSRGTGGVYGYTF.

The chain links TRBV27 to TRBJ2-5; tentatively, D is TRBD2 (6 bases). This CDR3 is 14 amino acids long. From germline, CDR1 is MNHEY and CDR2 SMNVEV (reference sequence). Trimming shortened V by 2 bases and J by 5 bases, and 12 bases separated the two germline ends. DNA of the CDR3: TGTGCCAGCAGTTTAGGTCTTCGGGAGGAGACCCAGTACTTC. The encoded protein is CASSLGLREETQYF.

This clonotype came up a few times. The chain links TRBV6-1 to TRBJ1-2; 8 nucleotides align to TRBD1. Trimming at V came to 6 bases and at J to 1 base, leaving 4 bases not matched to a gene. The CDR3 contains 14 residues. CDR1 is MNHNS, CDR2 SASEGT, per germline. The CDR3 DNA reads as TGTGCCAGCAGACCCGACAGGGGTAACTATGGCTACACCTTC. It codes for CASRPDRGNYGYTF.

The chain links TRBV7-6 to TRBJ2-5; D gene unclear. The V and J ends lost 5 bases and 7 bases respectively, with 11 bases between them. Germline lookup yields CDR1 SGHVS and CDR2 FNYEAQ. This CDR3 has 12 residues. The CDR3 reads CASSPPLGTQYF. The CDR3 nucleotides are TGTGCCAGCAGCCCCCCCCTTGGGACCCAGTACTTC.

The genes are TRBV10-3 and TRBJ2-1; D is perhaps TRBD2 (5 bases). The V gene's germline CDR1 is ENHRY and CDR2 SYGVKD. V gave up 6 bases and J gave up 1 base, with 7 bases separating them. The CDR3 has 13 amino acids. The CDR3 coding sequence is TGTGCCATCAGGGGAGAATCCTACAATGAGCAGTTCTTC. Protein: CAIRGESYNEQFF.

The chain carries TRBV28 and TRBJ2-4, with D possibly TRBD1 on 5 matching bases. The ends were cut back, 5 bases at V and 15 bases at J, with 14 bases in the middle. Looked up from germline, CDR1 is MDHEN and CDR2 is SYDVKM. CDR3 length: 11 amino acids. In DNA, the CDR3 is TGTGCCAGCAGTCTATACAGGACCTGGTACTTC. Its translation: CASSLYRTWYF.